The 27 T cell receptor beta chains below were found in one sample sequenced in a study of spatial heterogeneity in lung cancer. Specified time point: sample taken at primary tumor resection. TCRdb re-called the 5' RACE reads through MiXCR, storing one row per CDR3 protein. This sample yields tens of thousands of distinct CDR3 sequences, of which roughly 7% are seen a single time; roughly an eighth belongs to the top ten. Sequences were derived from PBMCs, sampled at surgery. The receptors derive from a male donor with early-stage non-small cell lung cancer.

By share, this clonotype counts as medium-sized. This rearrangement joins TRBV28 to TRBJ1-5; D ambiguous. Germline assignment: CDR1 MDHEN and CDR2 SYDVKM. CDR3 length: 12 residues. V dropped 5 bases and J dropped 6 bases, with 8 bases sitting between them. CDR3 amino acids: CASSVWGQPQHF. CDR3 nucleotide sequence: TGTGCCAGCAGTGTTTGGGGTCAGCCCCAGCATTTT. The whole variable domain, remainder taken from reference TRBV28 and TRBJ1-5, is DVKVTQSSRYLVKRTGEKVFLECVQDMDHENMFWYRQDPGLGLRLIYFSYDVKMKEKGDIPEGYSVSREKKERFSLILESASTNQTSMYLCASSVWGQPQHFGDGTRLSIL.

This clonotype was counted many times. The chain joins TRBV10-3 to TRBJ2-5; 12 bases are a match to TRBD1. Germline loops: CDR1 ENHRY, CDR2 SYGVKD. The CDR3 is made up of 18 amino acids. The ends lost 6 bases at V and 5 bases at J; junction bases unmatched: 16. The chain's CDR3 is CAISGGTGTGGAGETQYF. The CDR3 nucleotides read TGTGCCATCAGCGGGGGTACCGGGACAGGGGGCGCCGGGGAGACCCAGTACTTC.

The genes are TRBV12-5 and TRBJ2-3; the D is unclear. Germline-derived CDR1 and CDR2 are LGHNT and FRNRAP. The length of the CDR3 is 12 residues. Trimming left V 8 bases short and J 2 bases short, with 8 bases between. As DNA, the CDR3 is TGTGCTAGTAATAGGGTCACAGATACGCAGTATTTT. Its translation is CASNRVTDTQYF.

This clonotype was counted between two and nine times. V usage is TRBV18 and J usage is TRBJ2-5; possible D gene TRBD2, 6 bases. V shed 1 base and J shed 1 base, with 10 bases lying between them. The CDR3 is 15 amino acids. CDR1 and CDR2 (germline): KGHSH, LQKENI. The CDR3 region is CASSPLVGLQETQYF. The DNA of the CDR3 is TGTGCCAGCTCACCACTCGTGGGACTCCAAGAGACCCAGTACTTC.

This clonotype has ten or more counts. This sequence joins TRBV19 and TRBJ1-1; D is undetermined. Germline CDR1 LNHDA, CDR2 SQIVND (reference sequence). This CDR3 has 16 residues. The ends were cut back, 4 bases at V and 2 bases at J, with 17 bases in the middle. The DNA for the CDR3 is TGTGCCAGTAGTACCCCTCTGGGATGGGTAAACACTGAAGCTTTCTTT. It specifies CASSTPLGWVNTEAFF.

The chain has TRBV5-1 and TRBJ2-4; 7 nucleotides line up with TRBD2. Germline assignment: CDR1 SGHRS and CDR2 YFSETQ. The CDR3 loop spans 18 amino acids. J lost 2 bases, V lost 9 bases, and 20 bases had no gene match. The CDR3 DNA reads as TGCGCCACCGCTAGGGCACTGGAGGCGGGAGCCTCCAAAAACATTCAGTACTTC. This encodes CATARALEAGASKNIQYF.

The rearrangement uses TRBV6-1 and TRBJ1-5; a weak D match, TRBD1 (5 bases). The CDR3 extends over 15 amino acids. The germline CDR1 and CDR2 sequences are MNHNS and SASEGT. V lost 4 bases and J lost 0, with 10 bases in between. CDR3 loop: CASSGNRISNQPQHF. The CDR3 nucleotides read TGTGCCAGCAGTGGGAACAGGATTAGCAATCAGCCCCAGCATTTT.

At least ten counts were recorded for this clonotype. V gene TRBV29-1 combines with J gene TRBJ1-3; no reliable D call. In germline, CDR1 is SQVTM, CDR2 ANQGSEA. V was shortened by 7 bases and J by 6 bases, with 16 bases between the two germline ends. This CDR3 is 13 amino acids long. This CDR3 is CSARGGSVNTIYF. Written as DNA, the CDR3 is TGCAGCGCTCGTGGAGGTTCGGTAAACACCATATATTTT.

The rearrangement uses TRBV6-2 or TRBV6-3 and TRBJ2-3; 10 positions agree with TRBD2. Looked up from germline, CDR1 is MNHEY and CDR2 is SVGEGT. The CDR3 contains 17 residues. The ends lost 2 bases at V and 3 bases at J; junction bases unmatched: 8. CDR3: CASSYDLEREGTDTQYF. The DNA of the CDR3 is TGTGCCAGCAGTTACGATCTTGAGCGGGAGGGAACAGATACGCAGTATTTT.

In its sample, this clonotype was seen many times. The CDR3 sequence is CASSELRAGEQFF. For the CDR3, the DNA is TGTGCCAGCAGTGAGTTGCGTGCCGGTGAGCAGTTCTTC. This sequence joins TRBV2 and TRBJ2-1, with no clear D. The CDR3 spans 13 residues. V dropped 3 bases and J dropped 9 bases, with 12 bases sitting between them. Looked up from germline, CDR1 is SNHLY and CDR2 is FYNNEI.

This clonotype was seen ten or more times. This chain connects TRBV5-1 to TRBJ2-3, with D unresolved. CDR1 and CDR2 (germline): SGHRS, YFSETQ. The CDR3 runs to 14 residues. V lost 3 bases and J lost 1, with 9 bases in between. The CDR3 DNA is TGCGCCAGCAGCTATAACGACCGCACAGATACGCAGTATTTT. This encodes CASSYNDRTDTQYF.

V gene TRBV6-5 combines with J gene TRBJ2-5, with D possibly being TRBD1 (7 bases). CDR1 and CDR2 (germline): MNHEY, SVGAGI. Trimming left V 5 bases short and J 7 bases short, with 20 bases between. The CDR3 length is 15 residues. CDR3 amino acids: CASSTRQGLKGTQYF. Here the CDR3 DNA reads TGTGCCAGCAGTACTCGACAGGGACTCAAAGGGACCCAGTACTTC.

The chain couples TRBV3-1 to TRBJ2-3; D ambiguous. Germline V gene sequence: CDR1 LGHDT, CDR2 YNNKEL (reference sequence). The CDR3 length is 13 residues. The V gene lost 3 bases and the J gene lost 0 bases, with 4 bases spanning the gap. Here the CDR3 DNA reads TGTGCCAGCAGCCATGGCAGCACAGATACGCAGTATTTT. Protein sequence: CASSHGSTDTQYF.

The genes are TRBV6-5 and TRBJ2-7; D could derive from TRBD1 or TRBD2 (5 bases each). From germline, CDR1 is MNHEY and CDR2 SVGAGI. The CDR3 loop spans 13 amino acids. Trimming removed 2 bases at V and 6 bases at J, with 11 bases between. The CDR3 DNA reads as TGTGCCAGCAGTTACGGTCGTGGGGGCGAGCAGTACGTC. Protein: CASSYGRGGEQYV.

This clonotype was recorded a few times. This chain links TRBV20-1 with TRBJ2-1, with D possibly matching TRBD1 (5 bases). V was clipped by 0 bases and J by 2 bases, with 14 bases between them. CDR1 and CDR2 (germline): DFQATT, SNEGSKA (reference sequence). The CDR3 runs to 16 residues. CDR3 region: CSARDLAGITYNEQFF. In DNA form, the CDR3 reads TGCAGTGCTAGAGATCTGGCAGGGATTACCTACAATGAGCAGTTCTTC.

Many counts were recorded for this clonotype. The chain carries TRBV7-2 and TRBJ1-5; no clear D gene. The V and J ends lost 5 bases and 9 bases respectively, with 8 bases between them. Germline V gives CDR1 SGHTA, CDR2 FQGNSA. The CDR3 spans 11 residues. CDR3: CASSNDGPQHF. The DNA for the CDR3 is TGTGCCAGCAGCAACGACGGGCCCCAGCATTTT.

This clonotype has only a few counts. The chain joins TRBV7-2 to TRBJ2-5; perhaps D is TRBD1 or TRBD2 (5 bases each). CDR3 size: 15 residues. The germline V and J ends were trimmed by 3 bases and 5 bases, with 16 bases remaining between them. The V gene's germline CDR1 is SGHTA and CDR2 FQGNSA. The CDR3 region has the DNA TGTGCCAGCAGCTTGGCCGAGGGGCCCTTGGAGACCCAGTACTTC. It encodes CASSLAEGPLETQYF.

By share of the sample, this clonotype is medium-sized (0.01 to 0.1%). V is TRBV20-1 and J is TRBJ2-7, with a tentative D call TRBD1 (5 bases). CDR1 and CDR2 from the germline V gene are DFQATT and SNEGSKA (reference sequence). V was pared by 0 bases and J by 5 bases, with 11 bases between. The CDR3 runs 13 residues. Written as DNA, the CDR3 is TGCAGTGCTAGAGATTCTAGGGGCCACGAGCAGTACTTC. Its translation is CSARDSRGHEQYF.

In this sample, this clonotype turned up a few times. The chain uses TRBV5-1 and TRBJ2-2; no clear D gene. V lost 4 bases to trimming and J lost 4 bases, with 11 bases between them. The CDR3 is made up of 14 amino acids. The germline V gene encodes CDR1 SGHRS and CDR2 YFSETQ. Here the CDR3 DNA reads TGCGCCAGCAGCGAGGTAGTCGGCACCGGGGAGCTGTTTTTT. The encoded protein is CASSEVVGTGELFF.

The chain employs TRBV3-1 and TRBJ1-1, with D perhaps TRBD1 (5 bases). Germline V CDR1 and CDR2: LGHDT, YNNKEL (reference sequence). The V end lost 3 bases, the J end lost 6 bases, and 11 bases lay between the germline ends. The CDR3 loop spans 13 amino acids. The CDR3 loop reads CASSQRQYAEAFF. The CDR3 DNA follows: TGTGCCAGCAGCCAGCGACAGTACGCTGAAGCTTTCTTT.

This clonotype was seen many times. V and J are TRBV4-1 and TRBJ1-5; 9 bases map to TRBD1. The CDR3 contains 20 residues. Germline CDR1 reads MGHRA; CDR2 reads YSYEKL. The ends lost 1 base at V and 1 base at J; junction bases unmatched: 14. The CDR3 protein is CASSQGFRDRAFGSNQPQHF. The CDR3 DNA follows: TGCGCCAGCAGCCAAGGGTTTCGGGACAGGGCTTTTGGCAGCAATCAGCCCCAGCATTTT.

This clonotype was counted at least ten times. The chain carries TRBV12-3 or TRBV12-4 and TRBJ2-6, with 12 bases that match TRBD1. J gave up 2 bases and V 10 bases, and 6 bases lay outside the gene matches. The CDR3 has 16 residues. CDR3 nucleotides: TGTGCCACAGGGACAGGGGGCAACGCTGGGGCCAACGTCCTGACTTTC. This translates into CATGTGGNAGANVLTF.

The table lists this clonotype with a few counts. This sequence joins TRBV6-2 or TRBV6-3 and TRBJ2-3, with D hard to call. CDR3 length equals 15 residues. From germline, CDR1 is MNHEY and CDR2 SVGEGT. Trimming cost V 2 bases and J 5 bases, with 14 bases left between them. The CDR3 protein is CASSYDAGLKDTQYF. In nucleotides, the CDR3 is TGTGCCAGCAGTTACGACGCCGGGCTCAAAGATACGCAGTATTTT.

This clonotype is deemed medium-sized. This chain joins TRBV10-3 and TRBJ1-2, with unresolved D. V gave up 3 bases and J gave up 4 bases, with 9 bases separating them. The germline CDR1 and CDR2 sequences are ENHRY and SYGVKD. This CDR3 has 13 amino acids. CDR3 residues: CAISEGPAYGYTF. The CDR3 DNA is TGTGCCATCAGTGAAGGGCCAGCCTATGGCTACACCTTC.

This clonotype showed up many times. V usage is TRBV27 and J usage is TRBJ2-3; TRBD2 might be the D (7 bases). The CDR3 covers 15 residues. Germline lookup yields CDR1 MNHEY and CDR2 SMNVEV (reference sequence). Trimming removed 7 bases at V and 5 bases at J, with 19 bases between. Written as DNA, the CDR3 is TGTGCCAGCATCCCAACGGGGGGCTTCGTAGATACGCAGTATTTT. This encodes CASIPTGGFVDTQYF.

This clonotype was seen many times. The V gene is TRBV10-3, the J gene TRBJ2-7; 7 nucleotides match TRBD1. The length of the CDR3 is 13 residues. CDR1 ENHRY and CDR2 SYGVKD come from the germline V gene. V trimming: 6 bases; J trimming: 2 bases; junction bases outside the gene matches: 4. This CDR3 reads CAISTGAPYEQYF. In DNA, the CDR3 is TGTGCCATCAGCACAGGGGCCCCCTACGAGCAGTACTTC.

This clonotype was seen more than once but under ten times. V and J are TRBV18 and TRBJ1-1; 7 positions match TRBD1. The germline gives CDR1 KGHSH, CDR2 LQKENI. Trimming took 7 bases from V and 1 from J; bases not matched to a gene: 6. This CDR3 has 14 residues. This CDR3 is CASLTGRENTEAFF. The CDR3 nucleotides are TGTGCCAGCTTGACAGGGAGAGAGAACACTGAAGCTTTCTTT.